The clone carrying this T cell receptor beta chain was counted a few times. RNA transcripts provided the source from which TCR beta CDR3 regions were amplified. TCR CDR3 underwent first-round RT-PCR with the HTBI primer set. TCRdb independently ran MiXCR on the multiplex PCR reads; one entry per CDR3 protein. The sample yields 350,000 or so distinct CDR3 sequences, about 18% seen once. This sample is drawn from a study of T cells in Graves' hyperthyroidism and ophthalmopathy. First hyperthyroidism diagnosis is when the blood sample was obtained, before any ophthalmopathy symptoms. After removal of 3 bases from V and 6 bases from J, the junction contained 5 bases not matched to a gene. The CDR3 is 14 residues long. Germline V CDR1 and CDR2: MGHRA, YSYEKL.

The V call is TRBV4-1, the J call TRBJ1-5, with 7 bases matching TRBD1. The source of this sequence is a woman aged 30 to 39 with Graves' hyperthyroidism that later progressed to Graves' ophthalmopathy. Sequenced material: blood. This CDR3 reads CASSHTGAGQPQHF. The CDR3 DNA sequence: TGCGCCAGCAGCCACACAGGGGCGGGTCAGCCCCAGCATTTT.